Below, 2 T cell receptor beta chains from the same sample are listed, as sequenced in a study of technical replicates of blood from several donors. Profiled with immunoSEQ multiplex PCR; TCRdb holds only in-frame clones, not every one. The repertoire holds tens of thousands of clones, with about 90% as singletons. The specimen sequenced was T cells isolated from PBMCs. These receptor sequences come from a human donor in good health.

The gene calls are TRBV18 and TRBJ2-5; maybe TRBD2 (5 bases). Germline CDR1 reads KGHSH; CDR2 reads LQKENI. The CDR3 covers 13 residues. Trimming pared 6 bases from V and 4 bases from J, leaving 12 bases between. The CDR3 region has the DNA TGTGCCAGCTCCGAAAGGCGGGCAGAGACCCAGTACTTC. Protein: CASSERRAETQYF.

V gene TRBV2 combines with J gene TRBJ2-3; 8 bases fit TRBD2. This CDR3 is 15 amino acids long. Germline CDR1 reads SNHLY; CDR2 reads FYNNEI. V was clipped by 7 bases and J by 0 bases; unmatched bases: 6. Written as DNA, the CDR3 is TGTGCCAGCACTACAACTAGCGGAAGCACAGATACGCAGTATTTT. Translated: CASTTTSGSTDTQYF. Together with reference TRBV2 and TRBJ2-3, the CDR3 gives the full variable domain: EPEVTQTPSHQVTQMGQEVILRCVPISNHLYFYWYRQILGQKVEFLVSFYNNEISEKSEIFDDQFSVERPDGSNFTLKIRSTKLEDSAMYFCASTTTSGSTDTQYFGPGTRLTVL.